Below are 2 T cell receptor beta chains sequenced from a single sample in a study of blood T cell repertoires in COVID-19. Here immunoSEQ multiplex PCR was the method, and the copy in TCRdb shows in-frame clones only, minus some. This sample has 250,000 to 350,000 clones; nearly 90% occur once, and the top ten carry 3.5% to 4.5%. The sample consisted of PBMCs or T cells enriched from blood (not recorded which). Receptors originate from a woman aged 18-29 years with acute COVID-19.

The chain employs TRBV5-1 and TRBJ1-1; unclear D gene. Deletions cut 4 bases from V and 2 bases from J, with 6 bases between. CDR1 is SGHRS, CDR2 YFSETQ, per germline. The CDR3 runs to 12 residues. CDR3 sequence: CASSTGNTEAFF. The CDR3 DNA follows: TGCGCCAGCAGCACGGGTAACACTGAAGCTTTCTTT. Drawing the rest from reference TRBV5-1 and TRBJ1-1, the complete variable domain is KAGVTQTPRYLIKTRGQQVTLSCSPISGHRSVSWYQQTPGQGLQFLFEYFSETQRNKGNFPGRFSGRQFSNSRSEMNVSTLELGDSALYLCASSTGNTEAFFGQGTRLTVV.

V and J are TRBV18 and TRBJ1-1, with 9 bases lining up with TRBD1. The J segment lost 3 bases and the V segment lost 5 bases, leaving 7 bases of the junction unmatched. Germline lookup yields CDR1 KGHSH and CDR2 LQKENI. This CDR3 has 15 residues. Written as DNA, the CDR3 is TGTGCCAGCTCAAAGGGACAGGGTAGGGACACTGAAGCTTTCTTT. It specifies CASSKGQGRDTEAFF.